Below are 4 T cell receptor beta chains sequenced from a single sample in a study of cytomegalovirus exposure and HLA in healthy donors. The PCR employed 60 Vbeta primers together with 13 Jbeta primers. The table came from immunoSEQ multiplex PCR; TCRdb's copy has only in-frame clones and leaves some out. The data show about 180,000 clones, with 80% seen just once and around 1.4% held by the top ten. The sample comprised PBMCs. The source of these receptors is a girl aged 5-17 years in good health and CMV-seropositive.

This sequence joins TRBV7-9 and TRBJ2-7; D may be TRBD1 (5 bases). Germline CDR1 is SEHNR and CDR2 is FQNEAQ (reference sequence). Deletions cut 2 bases from V and 0 bases from J, with 11 bases between. This CDR3 contains 15 residues. CDR3 sequence: CASSLSDSLSYEQYF. In DNA form, the CDR3 reads TGTGCCAGCAGCTTAAGTGACAGCCTCTCCTACGAGCAGTACTTC.

The CDR3 nucleotides read TGTGCCAGCAGTGACCACGGACAAAACTATGGCTACACCTTC. This codes for CASSDHGQNYGYTF. This rearrangement joins TRBV25-1 to TRBJ1-2; D possibly corresponds to TRBD1 (5 bases). Germline V gives CDR1 MGHDK, CDR2 SYGVNS. V was trimmed by 3 bases and J by 2 bases, leaving 10 bases between them. This CDR3 comprises 14 residues.

A single count supports this clone. The chain employs TRBV7-9 and TRBJ2-7; D gene uncertain. From germline, CDR1 is SEHNR and CDR2 FQNEAQ (reference sequence). The ends were cut back, 3 bases at V and 3 bases at J, with 6 bases in the middle. This CDR3 region has 12 residues. CDR3 in DNA: TGTGCCAGCAGCTTCGACAACTACGAGCAGTACTTC. Translation: CASSFDNYEQYF. Variable domain in full (rest from reference TRBV7-9 and TRBJ2-7): DTGVSQNPRHKITKRGQNVTFRCDPISEHNRLYWYRQTLGQGPEFLTYFQNEAQLEKSRLLSDRFSAERPKGSFSTLEIQRTEQGDSAMYLCASSFDNYEQYFGPGTRLTVT.

The genes are TRBV6-5 and TRBJ2-3; TRBD2 matches 11 bases. V gave up 7 bases and J gave up 6 bases; unmatched junction bases: 9. The CDR3 covers 15 residues. Germline values: CDR1 MNHEY, CDR2 SVGAGI. CDR3 bases: TGTGCCAGCAATATCGATAGCGGGAGGGCGGATACGCAGTATTTT. Translation: CASNIDSGRADTQYF.